The 21 T cell receptor beta chains below come from one sample, sequenced in a study of blood T cell repertoires in COVID-19. The assay was immunoSEQ multiplex PCR, and TCRdb's table has in-frame clones only and misses some. This sample yields more than 200,000 clones, of which over 65% are seen a single time; 2% to 3% belongs to the top ten. The sequenced material came from peripheral blood. These receptors all come from a woman aged 70-85 years with active or convalescent COVID-19.

This clone occurred a few times. This chain joins TRBV28 and TRBJ1-2, with TRBD1 as a possible D gene (6 bases). The V end lost 6 bases, the J end lost 2 bases, and 13 bases lay between the germline ends. Germline CDR1 and CDR2: MDHEN and SYDVKM. The CDR3 consists of 14 residues. The chain's CDR3 is CASRKQGRNYGYTF. The CDR3 DNA reads TGTGCCAGCAGAAAACAGGGACGAAACTATGGCTACACCTTC.

The chain couples TRBV2 to TRBJ1-6, with D unresolved. The germline V gene encodes CDR1 SNHLY and CDR2 FYNNEI. The CDR3 is 13 amino acids. The V gene lost 3 bases and the J gene lost 11 bases, with 11 bases spanning the gap. CDR3 in DNA: TGTGCCAGCAGTGATTGGGGAGTGGCACCCCTCCACTTT. Translation: CASSDWGVAPLHF.

The chain has TRBV5-1 and TRBJ1-1, with 7 bases identical to TRBD1. There are 13 residues in the CDR3. In germline, CDR1 is SGHRS, CDR2 YFSETQ. Trimming cost V 3 bases and J 4 bases; bases outside gene matches: 3. The CDR3 spells CASSYGDSTEAFF. The CDR3 nucleotides read TGCGCCAGCAGCTATGGGGACAGCACTGAAGCTTTCTTT.

Comment on this clone: An end of the junction differs from the germline gene, which may be a read error. The CDR3 region is CSVPRTDRYNGQFF. The CDR3 nucleotides are TGCAGCGTGCCGAGGACAGATAGATACAATGGGCAGTTCTTC. The chain is built from TRBV29-1 and TRBJ2-1; maybe TRBD1 (6 bases). Germline V CDR1 and CDR2: SQVTM, ANQGSEA. The CDR3 covers 14 residues.

This clone was found a few times. V usage is TRBV5-4 and J usage is TRBJ1-2, with 11 bases identical to TRBD1. The V and J ends lost 4 bases and 4 bases, in that order; junction bases with no gene match: 9. The CDR3 extends over 16 amino acids. Germline-derived CDR1 and CDR2 are SGHNT and YYREEE (reference sequence). In DNA form, the CDR3 reads TGTGCCAGCAGCATAGCTCCGGGACAGGGGGGCTATGGCTACACCTTC. This translates into CASSIAPGQGGYGYTF.

The chain links TRBV6-6 to TRBJ2-1, with 12 bases aligning to TRBD2. The CDR3 is made up of 15 amino acids. V trimming: 7 bases; J trimming: 4 bases; junction bases outside the gene matches: 5. The germline V gene encodes CDR1 MNHNY and CDR2 SVGAGI (reference sequence). This CDR3 reads CASKASGGVYNEQFF. CDR3 in DNA: TGTGCCAGCAAGGCTAGCGGGGGGGTGTACAATGAGCAGTTCTTC.

V gene TRBV28 combines with J gene TRBJ2-1, with TRBD1 matching 7 bases. Losses at the gene ends were 6 bases for V and 2 bases for J; bases not matched to a gene: 1. This CDR3 is built from 13 residues. Germline V gene data show CDR1 as MDHEN and CDR2 as SYDVKM. The CDR3 coding sequence is TGTGCCAGCAGGGGGACAGCCTACAATGAGCAGTTCTTC. Encoded protein: CASRGTAYNEQFF.

The count of this clone is one. The gene calls are TRBV6-5 and TRBJ1-3; D is ambiguous. The CDR3 has 16 residues. Germline CDR1 reads MNHEY; CDR2 reads SVGAGI. The V end was cut by 0 bases, the J end by 4 bases, with 13 bases between. The CDR3 is CASSYSGQRPGNTIYF. The CDR3 coding sequence is TGTGCCAGCAGTTACTCTGGGCAACGCCCAGGAAACACCATATATTTT.

This chain joins TRBV29-1 and TRBJ1-1; unclear D gene. Trimming removed 1 base from V and 5 bases from J, with 14 bases in between. Germline V CDR1 and CDR2: SQVTM, ANQGSEA. This CDR3 spans 14 amino acids. CDR3 nucleotide sequence: TGCAGCGTTGAAGCCAGGTTGCGGGGTACTGAAGCTTTCTTT. As protein: CSVEARLRGTEAFF. The full variable domain, its missing parts supplied by reference TRBV29-1 and TRBJ1-1, is SAVISQKPSRDICQRGTSLTIQCQVDSQVTMMFWYRQQPGQSLTLIATANQGSEATYESGFVIDKFPISRPNLTFSTLTVSNMSPEDSSIYLCSVEARLRGTEAFFGQGTRLTVV.

This clone showed up just once. In DNA, the CDR3 is TGCGCCAGCAGCTTGGTTCCTAGCACAGATACGCAGTATTTT. This sequence encodes CASSLVPSTDTQYF. This chain uses TRBV5-1 with TRBJ2-3; D remains ambiguous. From germline, CDR1 is SGHRS and CDR2 YFSETQ. CDR3 size: 14 residues. Between the trimmed V and J ends, which lost 0 bases and 0 bases, there was a span of 5 bases.

The chain recombines TRBV21-1 with TRBJ1-4. TRBV21-1 has pseudogene status. This CDR3 has 16 residues. For the CDR3, the DNA is TGTGCCAGCAGCAAAGTTGGAGGGGGGGAACGTGAAAAACTGTTTTTT. Its translation: CASSKVGGGEREKLFF.

The chain uses TRBV5-1 and TRBJ2-7, with D tentatively TRBD1 (6 bases). V dropped 7 bases and J dropped 2 bases, with 16 bases sitting between them. CDR1 SGHRS and CDR2 YFSETQ come from the germline V gene. This CDR3 region has 14 residues. The chain's CDR3 is CASGQGSTPYEQYF. The CDR3 region has the DNA TGCGCCAGCGGCCAGGGGAGTACTCCCTACGAGCAGTACTTC.

This chain connects TRBV6-2 or TRBV6-3 to TRBJ1-1; D is unclear. The CDR3 loop spans 12 amino acids. The V end lost 2 bases, the J end lost 7 bases, and 8 bases lay between the germline ends. Germline CDR1 reads MNHEY; CDR2 reads SVGEGT. DNA of the CDR3: TGTGCCAGCAGTTACGTCCCCTTTGAAGCTTTCTTT. Its translation is CASSYVPFEAFF.

This clone was counted once. V and J are TRBV7-3 and TRBJ1-2; TRBD1 might be the D (6 bases). Trimming removed 7 bases from V and 4 bases from J, with 19 bases in between. Germline-derived CDR1 and CDR2 are SGHTA and FQGTGA. The CDR3 contains 15 residues. The CDR3 bases are TGTGCCAGCACCCTGTATAGGGGGGGTAGCTATGGCTACACCTTC. Translating gives CASTLYRGGSYGYTF.

This chain links TRBV5-1 with TRBJ2-1; D may be TRBD1 (5 bases). The germline gives CDR1 SGHRS, CDR2 YFSETQ. The germline V and J ends were trimmed by 0 bases and 3 bases, with 7 bases remaining between them. The CDR3 sequence is 14 residues long. CDR3 sequence: CASSLEGNYNEQFF. In DNA form, the CDR3 reads TGCGCCAGCAGCTTGGAGGGGAACTACAATGAGCAGTTCTTC.

The CDR3 here is CASSYSGDKVYGYTF. CDR3 bases: TGTGCCAGCAGTTACTCAGGGGACAAGGTCTATGGCTACACCTTC. This chain joins TRBV6-6 and TRBJ1-2; perhaps TRBD1 as D (6 bases). This CDR3 region has 15 residues. Trimming pared 0 bases from V and 4 bases from J, leaving 12 bases between. Germline assignment: CDR1 MNHNY and CDR2 SVGAGI (reference sequence).

For the CDR3, the DNA is TGCGCCAGCAGCTGGGAAGGAGGAGATACGCAGTATTTT. It specifies CASSWEGGDTQYF. The chain carries TRBV5-1 and TRBJ2-3, with a weak D call TRBD2 (5 bases). Germline values: CDR1 SGHRS, CDR2 YFSETQ. This CDR3 has 13 residues. Trimming pared 3 bases from V and 5 bases from J, leaving 10 bases between.

The CDR3 here is CATSDLGDSGRLEDTQYF. Written as DNA, the CDR3 is TGTGCCACCAGTGATTTGGGCGATAGCGGGAGGTTGGAAGATACGCAGTATTTT. V is TRBV24-1 and J is TRBJ2-3; 10 positions agree with TRBD2. CDR1 is KGHDR and CDR2 is SFDVKD in the germline V gene. The CDR3 is made up of 18 amino acids. V shed 0 bases and J 5 bases; nucleotides not matched to a gene: 10.

This rearrangement joins TRBV30 to TRBJ2-7, with a tentative D call TRBD1 (5 bases). Trimming removed 5 bases from V and 3 bases from J, with 11 bases in between. The germline CDR1 and CDR2 sequences are GTSNPN and SVGIG (reference sequence). The CDR3 consists of 12 residues. The CDR3 nucleotides read TGTGCCTGGGAAAGGGGCGGCTACGAGCAGTACTTC. Translation gives CAWERGGYEQYF.

The chain links TRBV7-2 to TRBJ1-3, with 9 nucleotides matching TRBD1. CDR3 size: 14 residues. Germline trimming cut 5 bases from V and 7 bases from J; bases unmatched to any gene: 6. Germline V gene lookup returns CDR1 SGHTA and CDR2 FQGNSA. CDR3 residues: CASSPDRGRNTIYF. CDR3 bases: TGTGCCAGCAGCCCGGACAGGGGTCGGAACACCATATATTTT.

The chain carries TRBV5-4 and TRBJ1-1; D may be TRBD1 (6 bases). V was shortened by 4 bases and J by 0 bases, with 10 bases between the two germline ends. CDR1 is SGHNT and CDR2 is YYREEE in the germline V gene (reference sequence). This CDR3 has 14 amino acids. CDR3 sequence reads: CASSRGGVNTEAFF. For the CDR3, the DNA is TGTGCCAGCAGCAGAGGGGGGGTGAACACTGAAGCTTTCTTT. The whole variable domain, filled in from reference TRBV5-4 and TRBJ1-1, reads ETGVTQSPTHLIKTRGQQVTLRCSSQSGHNTVSWYQQALGQGPQFIFQYYREEENGRGNFPPRFSGLQFPNYSSELNVNALELDDSALYLCASSRGGVNTEAFFGQGTRLTVV.